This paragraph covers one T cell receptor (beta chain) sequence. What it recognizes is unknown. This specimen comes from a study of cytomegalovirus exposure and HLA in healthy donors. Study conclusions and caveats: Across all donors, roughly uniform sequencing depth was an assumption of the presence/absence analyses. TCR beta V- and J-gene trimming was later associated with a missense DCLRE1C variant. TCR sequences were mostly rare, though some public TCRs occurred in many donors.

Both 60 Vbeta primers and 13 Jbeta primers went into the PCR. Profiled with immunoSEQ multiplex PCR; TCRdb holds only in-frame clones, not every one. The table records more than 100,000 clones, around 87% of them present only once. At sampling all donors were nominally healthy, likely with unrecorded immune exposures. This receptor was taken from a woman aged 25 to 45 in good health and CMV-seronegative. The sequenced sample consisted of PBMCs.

The CDR3 bases are TGTGCCAGTCACACTAGGACAGACTACGAGCAGTACTTC. Translating gives CASHTRTDYEQYF. The rearrangement joins TRBV2 to TRBJ2-7, with D possibly being TRBD1 (6 bases). Trimming left V 9 bases short and J 3 bases short, with 15 bases between. Germline-derived CDR1 and CDR2 are SNHLY and FYNNEI. The CDR3 has 13 amino acids.